This T cell receptor (beta chain) was identified during a study of cytomegalovirus exposure and HLA in healthy donors. At the level of the study: Most genotyped donors, 65% to 90% of roughly 400, had Caucasian-associated genetic ancestry.

To note about this clone: Its antigen is undetermined.

Whole-study results and caveats: The authors reported that TCR beta sequences could predict HLA-A and HLA-B alleles. These predictions were accurate for most subjects in the first cohort.

The CDR3 has 13 amino acids. The germline V gene encodes CDR1 MDHEN and CDR2 SYDVKM. With 5 bases clipped from V and 5 bases from J, the junction kept 5 bases outside the gene matches. Primers: 60 Vbeta forward and 13 Jbeta reverse. This table comes from immunoSEQ multiplex PCR, and its TCRdb copy is limited to in-frame clones, with some not included. The sample gives about 130,000 clones, less than 85% of which show up once; about 1.2% is in the top ten. Material for sequencing was PBMCs. This sequence was found in a female donor in good health and CMV-seronegative. The chain links TRBV28 to TRBJ2-5; the match to TRBD2 covers 7 bases. The CDR3 region is CASSEVGGETQYF. The CDR3 DNA sequence: TGTGCCAGCAGTGAGGTGGGGGGGGAGACCCAGTACTTC.